Detailed here is one T cell receptor beta chain. The data derive from a study of shared clonotypes between healthy human individuals. TCRdb's table, derived via immunoSEQ multiplex PCR, lists solely in-frame clones and lacks some. The data show 1,500,000 or so clones, with about 96% seen just once and approximately 1% held by the top ten. Germline V lookup: CDR1 LNHDA, CDR2 SQIVND (reference sequence). This CDR3 is 15 amino acids long. Unmatched junction bases numbered 5, after V lost 6 bases and J lost 0 bases. This TCR derives from a man younger than 40 in good health. Sequenced input: naive CD4+ T cells sorted from blood. Subset reported: CD45RA+ positively selected. V is TRBV19 and J is TRBJ2-1; 7 bases agree with TRBD1. CDR3 coding DNA: TGTGCCAGTAGCCAGGACAGGAGCTCCTACAATGAGCAGTTCTTC. It translates to CASSQDRSSYNEQFF.